Presented here are 23 T cell receptor beta chains from one specimen sequenced in a study of Graves' ophthalmopathy and Graves' hyperthyroidism. The authors amplified TCR beta CDR3 regions, and they did so from RNA transcripts for repertoire sequencing. Second-round multiplex PCR came after a first-round RT-PCR that employed HTBI primers. Using its own MiXCR run on the multiplex PCR reads, TCRdb lists one record per CDR3 protein. The table lists a few hundred thousand distinct CDR3 sequences, approximately 17% of them singletons. The sequenced sample was peripheral blood. The origin of the receptors is an adult woman with stable Graves' hyperthyroidism.

This clonotype was recorded at least ten times. The chain couples TRBV2 to TRBJ2-7; 8 nucleotides agree with TRBD2. J was trimmed by 0 bases and V by 10 bases; bases with no gene match: 8. The CDR3 totals 14 residues. Germline values: CDR1 SNHLY, CDR2 FYNNEI. In DNA form, the CDR3 reads TGTGCCACGCAAAGACTAGCGAGCTCCTACGAGCAGTACTTC. This codes for CATQRLASSYEQYF.

This clonotype was picked up many times. The rearrangement joins TRBV20-1 to TRBJ1-1; the match to TRBD1 covers 9 bases. The CDR3 covers 14 residues. V trimming: 2 bases; J trimming: 6 bases; junction bases outside the gene matches: 7. The germline CDR1 and CDR2 sequences are DFQATT and SNEGSKA (reference sequence). The CDR3 loop reads CSARTGTGFSEAFF. CDR3 DNA sequence: TGCAGTGCTAGAACCGGGACAGGGTTTTCTGAAGCTTTCTTT.

This clonotype has ten or more counts. For the CDR3, the DNA is TGTGCCAGCACCTTGCCGGATGGCTACACCTTC. The encoded protein is CASTLPDGYTF. This chain uses TRBV2 with TRBJ1-2; D is ambiguous. The length of the CDR3 is 11 residues. The germline V gene encodes CDR1 SNHLY and CDR2 FYNNEI. V dropped 7 bases and J dropped 6 bases, with 9 bases sitting between them.

The CDR3 bases are TGCGCCAGCAGCCAAGGTTTAGGGGGACTCCTTGAAGCTTTCTTT. It is translated as CASSQGLGGLLEAFF. This chain links TRBV4-1 with TRBJ1-1, with D perhaps matching TRBD1 (6 bases). Germline V gene sequence: CDR1 MGHRA, CDR2 YSYEKL. The CDR3 sequence is 15 residues long. The V and J ends lost 1 base and 7 bases respectively, with 16 bases between them.

This clonotype was detected many times. The chain carries TRBV7-9 and TRBJ2-7, with D possibly TRBD1 on 9 matching bases. CDR3 size: 18 residues. The germline gives CDR1 SEHNR, CDR2 FQNEAQ (reference sequence). V lost 4 bases, J lost 3 bases, and 25 bases lay in between. The CDR3 DNA reads TGTGCCAGCAGCTCCCGGGGGGGTACAGGGGGCCGGTTCTACGAGCAGTACTTC. Translated: CASSSRGGTGGRFYEQYF.

In its sample, this clonotype was seen many times. The V and J genes are TRBV27 and TRBJ1-5; D ambiguous. The CDR3 has 15 residues. The V gene lost 4 bases and the J gene lost 0 bases, with 10 bases spanning the gap. Germline CDR1 reads MNHEY; CDR2 reads SMNVEV (reference sequence). The CDR3 spells CASSWRKSSNQPQHF. CDR3 DNA: TGTGCCAGCAGTTGGAGGAAAAGTAGCAATCAGCCCCAGCATTTT.

The sample holds many counts of this clonotype. This chain joins TRBV5-8 and TRBJ1-2, with unresolved D. The CDR3 has 14 amino acids. Trimming left V 2 bases short and J 4 bases short, with 12 bases between. Germline CDR1 and CDR2: SGHTS and YDEGEE. The CDR3: CASSFGEMGYGYTF. CDR3 nucleotides: TGTGCCAGCAGCTTTGGCGAGATGGGCTATGGCTACACCTTC.

This clonotype was seen ten or more times. The chain combines TRBV19 with TRBJ2-5; TRBD2 matches at 9 bases. Germline loops: CDR1 LNHDA, CDR2 SQIVND (reference sequence). CDR3 length: 15 amino acids. Trimming cost V 5 bases and J 5 bases; bases outside gene matches: 9. Written as DNA, the CDR3 is TGTGCCAGTAGTCCCTCGGCGGGAGGGGGGGAGACCCAGTACTTC. Translated, it gives CASSPSAGGGETQYF.

V usage is TRBV28 and J usage is TRBJ1-1; D gene ambiguous. In germline, CDR1 is MDHEN, CDR2 SYDVKM. The ends were cut back, 6 bases at V and 10 bases at J, with 15 bases in the middle. The CDR3 totals 12 residues. The CDR3 region has the DNA TGTGCCAGCAGCCAGCTAGAGGCGGTAGCTTTCTTT. It is translated as CASSQLEAVAFF.

This clonotype occurred many times. The junction differs from germline at one of its ends, possibly a read error. This chain uses TRBV3-1 with TRBJ2-7; perhaps TRBD1 as D (6 bases). The length of the CDR3 is 12 residues. Per the germline V gene, CDR1 is LGHDT and CDR2 is YNNKEL (reference sequence). This CDR3 reads CASSQDSYEQYF. The CDR3 DNA reads TGCGCCAGCAGCCAGGACAGCTACGAGCAGTACTTC.

At least ten counts were recorded for this clonotype. The chain couples TRBV28 to TRBJ2-3; weak D call: TRBD1 (7 bases). CDR3 size: 13 residues. Trimming took 3 bases from V and 6 from J, leaving 10 bases between them. Germline V lookup: CDR1 MDHEN, CDR2 SYDVKM. The CDR3 is CASSLAGGDTQYF. The CDR3 nucleotides read TGTGCCAGCAGTTTGGCAGGGGGGGATACGCAGTATTTT.

This chain joins TRBV6-1 and TRBJ1-3, with 8 nucleotides matching TRBD1. V lost 3 bases and J lost 8; bases outside the gene matches: 6. The CDR3 is 14 residues long. Per the germline V gene, CDR1 is MNHNS and CDR2 is SASEGT. The CDR3 region is CASSDEGQEDTIYF. For the CDR3, the DNA is TGTGCCAGCAGTGACGAGGGACAGGAGGACACCATATATTTT.

The rearrangement links TRBV7-9 to TRBJ1-1; D perhaps matches TRBD1 (5 bases). This CDR3 spans 15 amino acids. Trimming cost V 4 bases and J 1 base, with 13 bases left between them. The germline gives CDR1 SEHNR, CDR2 FQNEAQ (reference sequence). CDR3 nucleotides: TGTGCCAGCAGCTACGAGACAGAAACGAACACTGAAGCTTTCTTT. Its translation is CASSYETETNTEAFF.

The CDR3 bases are TGTGCCAGCTCACCTCCAACCGGGGTGGTCGGATCCTACGAGCAGTACTTC. This translates into CASSPPTGVVGSYEQYF. This chain links TRBV18 with TRBJ2-7, with a possible D match to TRBD2 (5 bases). V was shortened by 3 bases and J by 1 base, with 19 bases between the two germline ends. CDR1 and CDR2 (germline): KGHSH, LQKENI. The CDR3 covers 17 residues.

This clonotype was picked up many times. The chain has TRBV7-9 and TRBJ1-1; D is possibly TRBD1 (5 bases). Germline loops: CDR1 SEHNR, CDR2 FQNEAQ (reference sequence). V was pared by 3 bases and J by 11 bases, with 16 bases between. The CDR3 has 13 residues. The CDR3 sequence: CASSFRDGSSAFF. The CDR3 DNA is TGTGCCAGCAGCTTCCGGGACGGGTCCTCCGCTTTCTTT.

This clonotype was detected ten times or more. This chain uses TRBV19 with TRBJ2-2, with unresolved D. The CDR3 covers 15 residues. The germline V gene has CDR1 LNHDA and CDR2 SQIVND (reference sequence). V was clipped by 3 bases and J by 4 bases, with 12 bases between them. The CDR3 spells CASSILADGTGELFF. The CDR3 DNA reads as TGTGCCAGTAGTATCTTGGCGGATGGCACCGGGGAGCTGTTTTTT.

This clonotype was seen repeatedly, ten times or more. The chain has TRBV12-3 or TRBV12-4 and TRBJ2-7, with a tentative D call TRBD2 (6 bases). With 5 bases removed from V and 3 bases from J, the gap between germline ends came to 20 bases. This CDR3 region has 16 residues. CDR3 nucleotide sequence: TGTGCCAGCAGTCCGAGTCCGGGAGACCGTTACTACGAGCAGTACTTC. Its protein product is CASSPSPGDRYYEQYF.

The rearrangement joins TRBV3-1 to TRBJ2-5; D is ambiguous. V was shortened by 5 bases and J by 5 bases, with 9 bases between the two germline ends. From germline, CDR1 is LGHDT and CDR2 YNNKEL (reference sequence). The CDR3 loop spans 12 amino acids. This CDR3 reads CASSEGSETQYF. The DNA for the CDR3 is TGTGCCAGCAGCGAAGGGTCGGAGACCCAGTACTTC.

At least ten counts were recorded for this clonotype. This rearrangement joins TRBV4-3 to TRBJ2-7; TRBD1 matches at 9 bases. The CDR3 totals 17 residues. Germline V gene lookup returns CDR1 LGHNA and CDR2 YSLEER. Unmatched junction bases numbered 7, after V lost 0 bases and J lost 1 base. In DNA, the CDR3 is TGCGCCAGCAGCCAAGACTACAGGGGGCTCAAATCCTACGAGCAGTACTTC. Encoded protein: CASSQDYRGLKSYEQYF.

The V gene is TRBV9, the J gene TRBJ1-1, with D maybe TRBD1 (6 bases). Germline CDR1 and CDR2: SGDLS and YYNGEE. The V and J ends lost 3 bases and 1 base respectively, with 16 bases between them. The CDR3 length is 16 residues. The DNA of the CDR3 is TGTGCCAGCAGCGCCCCGACAGGTGGACGGAACACTGAAGCTTTCTTT. It codes for CASSAPTGGRNTEAFF. Full variable domain (outside the CDR3, taken from reference TRBV9 and TRBJ1-1): DSGVTQTPKHLITATGQRVTLRCSPRSGDLSVYWYQQSLDQGLQFLIQYYNGEERAKGNILERFSAQQFPDLHSELNLSSLELGDSALYFCASSAPTGGRNTEAFFGQGTRLTVV.

This clonotype was detected ten times or more. V is TRBV5-1 and J is TRBJ2-4; 7 bases fit TRBD1. CDR1 and CDR2 from the germline V gene are SGHRS and YFSETQ. V dropped 0 bases and J dropped 10; count of bases not matched to a gene: 10. This CDR3 has 15 residues. CDR3 DNA sequence: TGCGCCAGCAGCTTGGCAAAACAGGGGATGGTGATTCAGTACTTC. Amino acid sequence: CASSLAKQGMVIQYF.

This clonotype appeared many times. This chain connects TRBV28 to TRBJ2-7; D is perhaps TRBD1 (5 bases). Trimming stripped 7 bases from V and 5 bases from J, with 18 bases between. Per germline, CDR1 MDHEN and CDR2 SYDVKM. The CDR3 consists of 14 residues. CDR3 bases: TGTGCCAGCAATCCGACCTCCAGGGTGGACGAGCAGTACTTC. This encodes CASNPTSRVDEQYF.

This clonotype was seen ten or more times. The chain carries TRBV9 and TRBJ1-5, with D hard to call. V shed 0 bases and J shed 7 bases, with 14 bases lying between them. Germline CDR1 SGDLS, CDR2 YYNGEE. CDR3 length: 15 amino acids. The CDR3 coding sequence is TGTGCCAGCAGCGTAGGAGTTGGAGTAGGCCAGCCCCAGCATTTT. It specifies CASSVGVGVGQPQHF.